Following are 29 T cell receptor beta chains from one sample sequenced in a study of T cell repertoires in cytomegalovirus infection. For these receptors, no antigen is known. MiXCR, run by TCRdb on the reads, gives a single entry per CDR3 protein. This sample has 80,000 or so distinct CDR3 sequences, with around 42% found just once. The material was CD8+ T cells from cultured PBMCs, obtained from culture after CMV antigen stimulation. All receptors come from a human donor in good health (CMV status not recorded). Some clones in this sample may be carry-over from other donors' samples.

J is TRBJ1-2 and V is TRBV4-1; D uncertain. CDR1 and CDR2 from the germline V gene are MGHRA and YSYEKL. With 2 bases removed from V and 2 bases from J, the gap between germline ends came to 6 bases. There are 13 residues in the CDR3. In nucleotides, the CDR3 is TGCGCCAGCAGCCAACACAGCAACTATGGCTACACCTTC. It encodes CASSQHSNYGYTF.

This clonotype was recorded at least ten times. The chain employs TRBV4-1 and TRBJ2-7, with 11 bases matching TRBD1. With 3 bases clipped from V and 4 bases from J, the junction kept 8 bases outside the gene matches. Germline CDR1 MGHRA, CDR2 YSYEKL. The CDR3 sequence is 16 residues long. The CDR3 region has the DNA TGCGCCAGCAGCCACGGGACAGGGGGATTTGGTTACGAGCAGTACTTC. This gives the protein CASSHGTGGFGYEQYF.

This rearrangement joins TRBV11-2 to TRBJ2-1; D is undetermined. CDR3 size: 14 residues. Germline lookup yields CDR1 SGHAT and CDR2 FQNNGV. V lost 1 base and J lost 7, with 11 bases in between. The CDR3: CASSLAAGWNEQFF. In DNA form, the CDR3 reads TGTGCCAGCAGCTTAGCGGCAGGATGGAATGAGCAGTTCTTC.

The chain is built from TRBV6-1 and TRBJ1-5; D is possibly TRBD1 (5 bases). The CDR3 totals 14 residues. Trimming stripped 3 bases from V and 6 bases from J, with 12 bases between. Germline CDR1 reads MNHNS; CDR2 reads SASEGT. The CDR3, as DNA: TGTGCCAGCAGTGATAGGGCAGGGAGTCAGCCCCAGCATTTT. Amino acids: CASSDRAGSQPQHF.

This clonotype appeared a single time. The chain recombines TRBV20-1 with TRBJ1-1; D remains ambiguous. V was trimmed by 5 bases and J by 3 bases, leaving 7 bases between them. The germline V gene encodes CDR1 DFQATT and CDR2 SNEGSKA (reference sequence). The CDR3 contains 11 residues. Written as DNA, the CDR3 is TGCAGTGCTGTAGATTACACTGAAGCTTTCTTT. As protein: CSAVDYTEAFF.

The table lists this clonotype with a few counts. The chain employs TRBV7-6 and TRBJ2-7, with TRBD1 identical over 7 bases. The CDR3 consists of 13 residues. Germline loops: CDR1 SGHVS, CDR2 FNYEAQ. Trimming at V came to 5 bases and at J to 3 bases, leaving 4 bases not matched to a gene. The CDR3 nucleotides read TGTGCCAGCAGCATGGGACAGTTCTACGAGCAGTACTTC. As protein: CASSMGQFYEQYF.

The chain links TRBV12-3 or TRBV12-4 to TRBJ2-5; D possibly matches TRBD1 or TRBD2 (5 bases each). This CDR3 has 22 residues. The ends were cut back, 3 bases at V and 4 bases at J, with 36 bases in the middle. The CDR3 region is CASSFVLADMDPDGSEGETQYF. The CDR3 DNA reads TGTGCCAGCAGTTTTGTACTGGCGGACATGGACCCAGACGGTTCCGAGGGAGAGACCCAGTACTTC.

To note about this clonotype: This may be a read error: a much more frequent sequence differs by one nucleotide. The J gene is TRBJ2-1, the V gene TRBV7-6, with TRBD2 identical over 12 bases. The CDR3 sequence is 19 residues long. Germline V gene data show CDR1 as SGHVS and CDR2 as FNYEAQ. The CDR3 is CASSLVSGLAGNSYNEQLF. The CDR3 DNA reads TGTGCCAGCAGCTTAGTGTCCGGACTAGCGGGGAACTCCTACAATGAGCAGTTGTTC.

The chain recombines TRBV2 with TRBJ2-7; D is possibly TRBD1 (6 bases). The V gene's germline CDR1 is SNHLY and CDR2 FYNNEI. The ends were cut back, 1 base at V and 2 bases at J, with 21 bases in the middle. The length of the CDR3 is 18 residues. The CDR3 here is CASSEVERGIDRPYEQYF. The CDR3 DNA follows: TGTGCCAGCAGTGAAGTAGAAAGGGGGATAGACAGACCCTACGAGCAGTACTTC.

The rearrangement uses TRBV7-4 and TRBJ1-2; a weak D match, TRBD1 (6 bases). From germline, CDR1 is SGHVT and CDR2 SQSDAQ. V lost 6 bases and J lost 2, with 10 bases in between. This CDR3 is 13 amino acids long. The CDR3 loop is CASSGQTNYGYTF. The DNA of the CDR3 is TGTGCCAGCAGTGGACAGACCAACTATGGCTACACCTTC.

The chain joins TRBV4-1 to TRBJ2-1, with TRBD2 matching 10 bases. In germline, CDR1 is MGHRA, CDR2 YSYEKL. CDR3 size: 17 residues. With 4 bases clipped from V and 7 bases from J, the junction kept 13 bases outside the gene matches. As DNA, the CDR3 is TGCGCCAGCAGCCTGCGAGCGGGGGGGCCGCAGGGGAATGAGCAGTTCTTC. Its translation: CASSLRAGGPQGNEQFF.

The DNA for the CDR3 is TGTGCCAGCAGCTTAGTAGCGGAGGTGCAGACCCAGTACTTC. Translation: CASSLVAEVQTQYF. V is TRBV7-2 and J is TRBJ2-5, with D perhaps TRBD2 (6 bases). Germline-derived CDR1 and CDR2 are SGHTA and FQGNSA. CDR3 length equals 14 residues. The germline V and J ends were trimmed by 1 base and 6 bases, with 12 bases remaining between them.

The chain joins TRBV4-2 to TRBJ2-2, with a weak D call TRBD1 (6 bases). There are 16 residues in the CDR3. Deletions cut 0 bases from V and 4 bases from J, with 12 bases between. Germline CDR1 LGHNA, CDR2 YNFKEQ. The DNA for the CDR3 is TGTGCCAGCAGCCAAGACCCCCAGGGGCCCACCGGGGAGCTGTTTTTT. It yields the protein CASSQDPQGPTGELFF.

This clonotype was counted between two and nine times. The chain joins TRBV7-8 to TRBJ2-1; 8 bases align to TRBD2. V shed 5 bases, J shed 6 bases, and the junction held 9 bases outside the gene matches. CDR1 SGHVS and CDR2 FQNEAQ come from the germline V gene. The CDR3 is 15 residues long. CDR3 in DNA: TGTGCCAGCAGCCCCCCGGGACTAGTCGGCAATGAGCAGTTCTTC. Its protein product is CASSPPGLVGNEQFF.

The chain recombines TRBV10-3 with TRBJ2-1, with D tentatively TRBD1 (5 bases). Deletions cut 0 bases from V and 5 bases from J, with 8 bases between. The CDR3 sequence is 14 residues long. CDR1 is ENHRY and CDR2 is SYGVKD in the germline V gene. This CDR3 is CAISESVGDNEQFF. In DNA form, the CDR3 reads TGTGCCATCAGTGAGTCGGTAGGGGACAATGAGCAGTTCTTC.

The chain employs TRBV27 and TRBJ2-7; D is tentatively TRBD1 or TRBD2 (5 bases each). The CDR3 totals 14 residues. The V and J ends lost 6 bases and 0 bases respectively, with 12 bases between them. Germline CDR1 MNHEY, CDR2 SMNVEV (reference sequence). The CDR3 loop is CASSLIGGSYEQYF. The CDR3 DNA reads TGTGCCAGCAGCCTGATTGGGGGCTCCTACGAGCAGTACTTC.

CDR3 region: CASGTGLNTEAFF. CDR3 DNA sequence: TGTGCCAGCGGGACAGGGCTGAACACTGAAGCTTTCTTT. The chain employs TRBV6-2 or TRBV6-3 and TRBJ1-1; TRBD1 matches at 9 bases. This CDR3 contains 13 residues. Germline V gene lookup returns CDR1 MNHEY and CDR2 SVGEGT. Germline trimming cut 8 bases from V and 0 bases from J; bases unmatched to any gene: 1.

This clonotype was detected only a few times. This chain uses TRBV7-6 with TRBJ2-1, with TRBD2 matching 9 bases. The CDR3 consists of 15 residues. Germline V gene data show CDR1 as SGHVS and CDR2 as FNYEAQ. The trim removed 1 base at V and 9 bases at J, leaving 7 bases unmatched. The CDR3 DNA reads TGTGCCAGCAGCTTAGGGGCGGGGGGGCGTTCTGAGCAGTTCTTC. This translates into CASSLGAGGRSEQFF.

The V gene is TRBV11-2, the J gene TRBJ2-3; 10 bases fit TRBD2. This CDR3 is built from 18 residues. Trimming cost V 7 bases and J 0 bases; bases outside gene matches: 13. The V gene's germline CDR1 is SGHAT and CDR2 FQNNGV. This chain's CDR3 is CASTFSGGTYTSTDTQYF. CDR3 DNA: TGTGCCAGCACTTTTAGCGGGGGGACCTATACTAGCACAGATACGCAGTATTTT.

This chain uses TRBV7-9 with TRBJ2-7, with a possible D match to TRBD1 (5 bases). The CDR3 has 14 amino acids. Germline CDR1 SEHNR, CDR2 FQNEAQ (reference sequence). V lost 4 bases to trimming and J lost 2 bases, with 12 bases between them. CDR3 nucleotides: TGTGCCAGCAGCTCCCCGACAGTCACCTACGAGCAGTACTTC. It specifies CASSSPTVTYEQYF.

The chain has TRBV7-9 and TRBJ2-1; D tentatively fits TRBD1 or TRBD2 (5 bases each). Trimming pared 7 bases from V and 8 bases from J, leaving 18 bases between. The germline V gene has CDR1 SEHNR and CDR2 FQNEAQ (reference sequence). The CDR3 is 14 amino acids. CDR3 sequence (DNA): TGTGCCAGCACCCCCCCCGGAAGGGGAGATGAGCAGTTCTTC. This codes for CASTPPGRGDEQFF.

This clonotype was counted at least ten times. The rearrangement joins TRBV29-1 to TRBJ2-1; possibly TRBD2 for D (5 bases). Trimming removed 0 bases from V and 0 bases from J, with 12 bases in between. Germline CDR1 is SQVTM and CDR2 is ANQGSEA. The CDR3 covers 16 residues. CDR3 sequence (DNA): TGCAGCGTTGAAGATCAGGAGCGGAGCTCCTACAATGAGCAGTTCTTC. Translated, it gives CSVEDQERSSYNEQFF.

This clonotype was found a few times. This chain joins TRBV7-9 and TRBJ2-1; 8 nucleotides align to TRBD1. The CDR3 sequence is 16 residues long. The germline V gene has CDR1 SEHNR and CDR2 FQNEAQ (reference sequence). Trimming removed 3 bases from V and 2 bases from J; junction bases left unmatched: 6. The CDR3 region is CASSFPDRGPYNEQFF. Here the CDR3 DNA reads TGTGCCAGCAGCTTCCCCGACAGGGGTCCCTACAATGAGCAGTTCTTC.

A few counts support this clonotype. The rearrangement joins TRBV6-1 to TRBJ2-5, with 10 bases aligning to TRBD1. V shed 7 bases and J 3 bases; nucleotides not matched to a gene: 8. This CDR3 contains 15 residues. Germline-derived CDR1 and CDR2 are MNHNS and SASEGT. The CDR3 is CASIRETGGEETQYF. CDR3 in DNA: TGTGCCAGCATACGGGAGACAGGGGGCGAAGAGACCCAGTACTTC.

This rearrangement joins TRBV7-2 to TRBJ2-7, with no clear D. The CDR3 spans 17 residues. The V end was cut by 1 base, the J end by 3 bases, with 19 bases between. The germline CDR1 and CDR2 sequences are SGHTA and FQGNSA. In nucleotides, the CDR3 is TGTGCCAGCAGCTTAGGTCTACTCAGCACTCAATACTACGAGCAGTACTTC. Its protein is CASSLGLLSTQYYEQYF.

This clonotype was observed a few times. CDR3 nucleotides: TGTGCCAGCAGCTTGAGACGGGAGTGGACAGATACGCAGTATTTT. Residues: CASSLRREWTDTQYF. J is TRBJ2-3 and V is TRBV11-1; possible D gene TRBD2, 6 bases. The CDR3 has 15 amino acids. Looked up from germline, CDR1 is SGHAT and CDR2 is FQDESV (reference sequence). The V end lost 3 bases, the J end lost 3 bases, and 13 bases lay between the germline ends. The variable domain in full, completed from reference TRBV11-1 and TRBJ2-3, reads EAEVAQSPRYKITEKSQAVAFWCDPISGHATLYWYRQILGQGPELLVQFQDESVVDDSQLPKDRFSAERLKGVDSTLKIQPAELGDSAMYLCASSLRREWTDTQYFGPGTRLTVL.

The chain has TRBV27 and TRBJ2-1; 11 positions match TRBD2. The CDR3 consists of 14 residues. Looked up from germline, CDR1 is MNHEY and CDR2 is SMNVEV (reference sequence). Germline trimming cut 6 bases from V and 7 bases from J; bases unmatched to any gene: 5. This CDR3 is CASRIAGGPNEQFF. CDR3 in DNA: TGTGCCAGCAGAATAGCGGGGGGGCCTAATGAGCAGTTCTTC.

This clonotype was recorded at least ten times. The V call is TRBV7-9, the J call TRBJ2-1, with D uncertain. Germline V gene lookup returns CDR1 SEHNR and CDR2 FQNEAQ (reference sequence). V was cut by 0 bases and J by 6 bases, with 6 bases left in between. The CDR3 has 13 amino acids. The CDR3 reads CASSLAVGNEQFF. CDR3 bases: TGTGCCAGCAGCTTAGCCGTCGGCAATGAGCAGTTCTTC.

The CDR3 sequence is CASSAGGSNQPQHF. CDR3 coding DNA: TGTGCCAGTAGTGCCGGTGGCAGCAATCAGCCCCAGCATTTT. The rearrangement uses TRBV19 and TRBJ1-5; D remains ambiguous. The germline V and J ends were trimmed by 5 bases and 1 base, with 9 bases remaining between them. Looked up from germline, CDR1 is LNHDA and CDR2 is SQIVND (reference sequence). This CDR3 is 14 amino acids long.